The 32 T cell receptor beta chains reported below all come from one sample, sequenced in a study of T cell responses to AZD1222 COVID-19 vaccine. The assay was immunoSEQ multiplex PCR, and TCRdb's table has in-frame clones only and misses some. The data hold about 76,000 clones, with about three quarters observed a single time. Sequenced material: peripheral blood, taken 28 days after the second dose of the MenACWY control vaccine. The receptors come from an adult who received the MenACWY meningococcal vaccine as a control.

The V gene is TRBV28, the J gene TRBJ1-5, with a possible D match to TRBD1 (6 bases). The V end lost 3 bases, the J end lost 7 bases, and 13 bases lay between the germline ends. The CDR3 contains 14 residues. Per germline, CDR1 MDHEN and CDR2 SYDVKM. CDR3 DNA: TGTGCCAGCAGTTTGAGGGGGGGAGGGCAGCCCCAGCATTTT. Its translation: CASSLRGGGQPQHF.

This clone has only a few counts. The rearrangement joins TRBV28 to TRBJ2-7; D call uncertain. The CDR3 length is 14 residues. Trimming cost V 5 bases and J 3 bases, with 14 bases left between them. The germline CDR1 and CDR2 sequences are MDHEN and SYDVKM. CDR3 coding DNA: TGTGCCAGCAGTAGGAGTATGATCTTCTACGAGCAGTACTTC. This translates into CASSRSMIFYEQYF.

The chain links TRBV10-3 to TRBJ1-2; D call uncertain. Trimming pared 3 bases from V and 5 bases from J, leaving 13 bases between. Germline V gene lookup returns CDR1 ENHRY and CDR2 SYGVKD. The CDR3 is 14 amino acids. CDR3 sequence reads: CAISETGWEYGYTF. The CDR3, as DNA: TGTGCCATCAGTGAAACCGGATGGGAATATGGCTACACCTTC.

CDR3 residues: CASKRDREAYNSPLHF. As DNA, the CDR3 is TGTGCCAGCAAAAGGGACAGGGAGGCCTATAATTCACCCCTCCACTTT. The genes are TRBV2 and TRBJ1-6, with 9 bases lining up with TRBD1. CDR3 size: 16 residues. CDR1 and CDR2 (germline): SNHLY, FYNNEI. V gave up 7 bases and J gave up 2 bases; unmatched junction bases: 6.

J is TRBJ2-1 and V is TRBV2; TRBD2 is a possible D gene (6 bases). CDR3 size: 13 residues. Germline V gene lookup returns CDR1 SNHLY and CDR2 FYNNEI. CDR3 residues: CAGRSMSYNEQFF. The CDR3, as DNA: TGTGCAGGGAGGAGTATGTCCTACAATGAGCAGTTCTTC.

The chain couples TRBV5-6 to TRBJ2-1, with D perhaps matching TRBD1 or TRBD2 (5 bases each). This CDR3 has 14 residues. Germline values: CDR1 SGHDT, CDR2 YYEEEE. V shed 5 bases and J shed 9 bases, with 18 bases lying between them. The CDR3 protein is CASRQKDGAGEQFF. The CDR3 nucleotides are TGTGCCAGCAGACAAAAGGACGGGGCGGGTGAGCAGTTCTTC.

The chain has TRBV18 and TRBJ2-3; D is tentatively TRBD1 or TRBD2 (5 bases each). The CDR3 is 17 amino acids. Trimming left V 0 bases short and J 1 base short, with 14 bases between. Per the germline V gene, CDR1 is KGHSH and CDR2 is LQKENI. CDR3 amino acids: CASSPPVWGTRTDTQYF. CDR3 nucleotide sequence: TGTGCCAGCTCACCACCGGTTTGGGGGACCCGCACAGATACGCAGTATTTT.

This sequence joins TRBV28 and TRBJ1-2; no definite D call. The length of the CDR3 is 12 residues. Germline V gene sequence: CDR1 MDHEN, CDR2 SYDVKM. Trimming cost V 3 bases and J 3 bases, with 5 bases left between them. Here the CDR3 reads CASSFLDYGYTF. DNA for the CDR3: TGTGCCAGCAGTTTTTTGGACTATGGCTACACCTTC.

The rearrangement links TRBV11-3 to TRBJ2-7, with TRBD1 identical over 7 bases. V lost 4 bases and J lost 5; bases outside the gene matches: 11. Germline V gene lookup returns CDR1 SGHNT and CDR2 YENEEA. The CDR3 has 15 residues. The CDR3 is CASSSSWGQRNEQYF. The CDR3 DNA reads TGTGCCAGCAGCTCGTCGTGGGGACAGCGAAACGAGCAGTACTTC.

The chain carries TRBV29-1 and TRBJ2-7, with D tentatively TRBD1 or TRBD2 (5 bases each). Trimming shortened V by 4 bases and J by 6 bases, and 16 bases separated the two germline ends. The CDR3 runs to 13 residues. Germline values: CDR1 SQVTM, CDR2 ANQGSEA. The CDR3 nucleotides are TGCAGCGTTGGTCCCGACGGGGACCGCGAGCAGTACTTC. It specifies CSVGPDGDREQYF.

The chain carries TRBV10-3 and TRBJ1-2, with 9 bases identical to TRBD1. The J segment lost 9 bases and the V segment lost 4 bases, leaving 6 bases of the junction unmatched. CDR1 and CDR2 (germline): ENHRY, SYGVKD. The CDR3 is made up of 13 amino acids. The CDR3 bases are TGTGCCATCAGTGTCAGACAGGGGGATAGCTACACCTTC. It encodes CAISVRQGDSYTF.

This clone came up a few times. This rearrangement joins TRBV7-8 to TRBJ1-5, with 7 bases lining up with TRBD1. The J segment lost 0 bases and the V segment lost 5 bases, leaving 7 bases of the junction unmatched. The V gene's germline CDR1 is SGHVS and CDR2 FQNEAQ. The CDR3 sequence is 16 residues long. The CDR3 DNA follows: TGTGCCAGCAGCGGCGGGACAGCAAATAGCAATCAGCCCCAGCATTTT. It encodes CASSGGTANSNQPQHF.

This chain connects TRBV9 to TRBJ1-3; D might be TRBD1 (6 bases). V lost 4 bases to trimming and J lost 0 bases, with 11 bases between them. CDR1 SGDLS and CDR2 YYNGEE come from the germline V gene. The CDR3 sequence is 15 residues long. The chain's CDR3 is CASSSTGISGNTIYF. The CDR3 region has the DNA TGTGCCAGCAGCTCAACAGGGATCTCTGGAAACACCATATATTTT.

V usage is TRBV5-4 and J usage is TRBJ2-3; D unresolved. Looked up from germline, CDR1 is SGHNT and CDR2 is YYREEE (reference sequence). V lost 4 bases and J 4 bases, leaving 10 bases between the germline ends. The CDR3 is 13 residues long. The CDR3 DNA sequence: TGTGCCAGCAGCCCTGGAGTGGCAGATACGCAGTATTTT. It yields the protein CASSPGVADTQYF.

The chain employs TRBV6-5 and TRBJ1-4, with 9 bases aligning to TRBD1. V was pared by 6 bases and J by 5 bases, with 7 bases of the junction left unmatched. The CDR3 sequence is 15 residues long. CDR1 is MNHEY, CDR2 SVGAGI, per germline. The DNA of the CDR3 is TGTGCCAGCAGATTTGAGACAGGGGGAAATGAAAAACTGTTTTTT. Its translation: CASRFETGGNEKLFF.

CDR3 DNA: TGTGCCAGCAGGGGAGCGGCCTCCTGGGAGCAGTACTTC. Protein product: CASRGAASWEQYF. V is TRBV27 and J is TRBJ2-7; TRBD2 is a possible D gene (5 bases). Trimming removed 6 bases from V and 7 bases from J, with 16 bases in between. The germline gives CDR1 MNHEY, CDR2 SMNVEV (reference sequence). The CDR3 consists of 13 residues.

The chain uses TRBV18 and TRBJ1-2, with TRBD1 matching over 7 bases. The CDR3 totals 13 residues. Germline lookup yields CDR1 KGHSH and CDR2 LQKENI. Unmatched junction bases numbered 6, after V lost 3 bases and J lost 8 bases. In DNA form, the CDR3 reads TGTGCCAGCTCACCGGCAGGGGGTGAAGGCTACACCTTC. It yields the protein CASSPAGGEGYTF.

This chain connects TRBV7-8 to TRBJ2-1; D gene ambiguous. The V end was cut by 5 bases, the J end by 0 bases, with 14 bases between. The CDR3 runs 16 residues. In germline, CDR1 is SGHVS, CDR2 FQNEAQ. The CDR3 reads CASSPPIRISYNEQFF. The CDR3 DNA follows: TGTGCCAGCAGCCCACCAATAAGGATCTCCTACAATGAGCAGTTCTTC.

The rearrangement uses TRBV14 and TRBJ2-2; D is possibly TRBD2 (7 bases). Trimming pared 0 bases from V and 0 bases from J, leaving 17 bases between. Germline assignment: CDR1 SGHDN and CDR2 FVKESK. This CDR3 spans 19 amino acids. The CDR3 is CASSQERTAGATNTGELFF. CDR3 in DNA: TGTGCCAGCAGCCAAGAACGCACCGCGGGGGCTACGAACACCGGGGAGCTGTTTTTT.

The rearrangement links TRBV2 to TRBJ2-7; 7 bases fit TRBD2. This CDR3 region has 10 residues. V was pared by 11 bases and J by 7 bases, with 5 bases of the junction left unmatched. Germline V CDR1 and CDR2: SNHLY, FYNNEI. For the CDR3, the DNA is TGTGCCTCCGGGGGGAGGGAGCAGTACTTC. Translating gives CASGGREQYF.

V usage is TRBV5-1 and J usage is TRBJ1-1; 7 bases fit TRBD1. The CDR3 covers 18 residues. Looked up from germline, CDR1 is SGHRS and CDR2 is YFSETQ. V lost 3 bases and J lost 1; bases outside the gene matches: 15. The chain's CDR3 is CASSSEQGTPLPNTEAFF. The DNA for the CDR3 is TGCGCCAGCAGCTCCGAACAGGGGACTCCACTACCGAACACTGAAGCTTTCTTT.

The chain uses TRBV14 and TRBJ2-6, with a possible D match to TRBD2 (5 bases). Looked up from germline, CDR1 is SGHDN and CDR2 is FVKESK. The CDR3 length is 16 residues. Trimming took 6 bases from V and 4 from J, leaving 16 bases between them. CDR3 region: CASRPAAAAGANVLTF. Written as DNA, the CDR3 is TGTGCCAGCAGACCGGCAGCGGCAGCGGGGGCCAACGTCCTGACTTTC.

This clone has more than one count but fewer than ten. This chain connects TRBV2 to TRBJ2-3, with a possible D match to TRBD1 (6 bases). In germline, CDR1 is SNHLY, CDR2 FYNNEI. The V end was cut by 4 bases, the J end by 7 bases, with 12 bases between. CDR3 size: 13 residues. The CDR3 here is CASSATGGNTQYF. The CDR3 nucleotides read TGTGCCAGCAGTGCAACTGGGGGCAATACGCAGTATTTT.

The J gene is TRBJ1-4, the V gene TRBV2, with 9 bases fitting TRBD1. With 6 bases clipped from V and 6 bases from J, the junction kept 11 bases outside the gene matches. CDR3 length: 16 residues. Germline lookup yields CDR1 SNHLY and CDR2 FYNNEI. The CDR3 here is CASRATPGQGDEKLFF. As DNA, the CDR3 is TGTGCCAGCAGAGCTACTCCGGGACAGGGAGATGAAAAACTGTTTTTT. Supplemented by reference TRBV2 and TRBJ1-4, the full variable domain reads EPEVTQTPSHQVTQMGQEVILRCVPISNHLYFYWYRQILGQKVEFLVSFYNNEISEKSEIFDDQFSVERPDGSNFTLKIRSTKLEDSAMYFCASRATPGQGDEKLFFGSGTQLSVL.

The chain is built from TRBV5-1 and TRBJ1-4; D unclear. The V and J ends lost 0 bases and 8 bases respectively, with 14 bases between them. This CDR3 contains 15 residues. The germline gives CDR1 SGHRS, CDR2 YFSETQ. CDR3 in DNA: TGCGCCAGCAGCTTGGAGCCTACCGAGGAGGAAAAACTGTTTTTT. Protein: CASSLEPTEEEKLFF. Combining the CDR3 with reference TRBV5-1 and TRBJ1-4 gives the whole variable domain KAGVTQTPRYLIKTRGQQVTLSCSPISGHRSVSWYQQTPGQGLQFLFEYFSETQRNKGNFPGRFSGRQFSNSRSEMNVSTLELGDSALYLCASSLEPTEEEKLFFGSGTQLSVL.

The CDR3 sequence: CASSPGPGRTSSYNSPLHF. CDR3 DNA sequence: TGTGCCAGTAGTCCCGGCCCCGGCCGAACCAGCTCCTATAATTCACCCCTCCACTTT. V is TRBV19 and J is TRBJ1-6; no definite D call. The CDR3 runs to 19 residues. The germline V gene encodes CDR1 LNHDA and CDR2 SQIVND (reference sequence). V gave up 5 bases and J gave up 0 bases, with 20 bases separating them.

The chain couples TRBV28 to TRBJ2-1; unclear D gene. Germline CDR1 MDHEN, CDR2 SYDVKM. The CDR3 has 10 amino acids. The V gene lost 10 bases and the J gene lost 12 bases, with 13 bases spanning the gap. In nucleotides, the CDR3 is TGTGCCACCCGGAGAGAAGCGCAGTTCTTC. Residues: CATRREAQFF.

This clone came up a few times. The V gene is TRBV5-1, the J gene TRBJ1-1, with D possibly TRBD1 on 6 matching bases. This CDR3 is 14 amino acids long. The germline V gene encodes CDR1 SGHRS and CDR2 YFSETQ. V lost 3 bases, J lost 5 bases, and 14 bases lay in between. The DNA for the CDR3 is TGCGCCAGCAGCTGGGCCAGGGGAATGACTGAAGCTTTCTTT. Encoded protein: CASSWARGMTEAFF.

This chain joins TRBV20-1 and TRBJ2-1, with D unclear. This CDR3 is 11 amino acids long. The germline V gene has CDR1 DFQATT and CDR2 SNEGSKA (reference sequence). Trimming removed 5 bases from V and 5 bases from J, with 7 bases in between. In nucleotides, the CDR3 is TGCAGTGCTTCCCACCACAATGAGCAGTTCTTC. Its protein product is CSASHHNEQFF.

V usage is TRBV10-3 and J usage is TRBJ2-7, with D possibly being TRBD1 or TRBD2 (6 bases each). Looked up from germline, CDR1 is ENHRY and CDR2 is SYGVKD. The CDR3 contains 15 residues. Trimming removed 8 bases at V and 7 bases at J, with 24 bases between. The CDR3 nucleotides are TGTGCCATCCGGGGGACCCAACAGGGCGAGGGAGAGCAGTACTTC. This translates into CAIRGTQQGEGEQYF.

The chain links TRBV3-1 (or the pseudogene TRBV3-2) to TRBJ1-1; maybe TRBD1 (5 bases). The germline gives CDR1 LGHDT, CDR2 YNNKEL (reference sequence). The CDR3 is 14 amino acids. Trimming left V 4 bases short and J 2 bases short, with 11 bases between. The CDR3 sequence is CASSLWGGNTEAFF. The CDR3 DNA reads as TGTGCCAGCAGCCTCTGGGGGGGTAACACTGAAGCTTTCTTT.

The V gene is TRBV29-1, the J gene TRBJ2-5; D possibly matches TRBD1 or TRBD2 (5 bases each). Germline V CDR1 and CDR2: SQVTM, ANQGSEA. V was clipped by 3 bases and J by 5 bases, with 13 bases between them. The CDR3 is 13 residues long. CDR3 in amino acids: CSVDVRGAETQYF. The CDR3 nucleotides read TGCAGCGTTGACGTACGGGGCGCGGAGACCCAGTACTTC.